The rows below give T cell receptor beta chains drawn from one sample of a study of T cell responses to AZD1222 COVID-19 vaccine. The assay was immunoSEQ multiplex PCR, and TCRdb's table has in-frame clones only and misses some. The table includes 130,000 to 150,000 clones, 75% to 95% detected once. Sequences were derived from peripheral blood, sampled on day 0 of MenACWY control vaccination. The source of these receptors is an adult in good health. CDR3s include the opening cysteine and the closing phenylalanine or tryptophan.

j_gene: TRBJ1-4
v_gene: TRBV29-1
CDR3aa: CSVLRGGGEKLFF

j_gene: TRBJ2-1
v_gene: TRBV27
CDR3aa: CASGPKGYEQFF

j_gene: TRBJ1-2
v_gene: TRBV5-4
CDR3aa: CASSLVGQDYYGYTF

j_gene: TRBJ1-2
v_gene: TRBV29-1
CDR3aa: CSVEGVGYTF

j_gene: TRBJ1-3
v_gene: TRBV5-1
CDR3aa: CASSLGGTGSGNTIYF

j_gene: TRBJ1-5
v_gene: TRBV19
CDR3aa: CASSIPTGGLGFYQPQHF

j_gene: TRBJ2-3
v_gene: TRBV7-3
CDR3aa: CASSFLAGGGRTDTQYF

j_gene: TRBJ2-7
v_gene: TRBV5-4
CDR3aa: CASSSGRVRAYEQYF

j_gene: TRBJ2-1
v_gene: TRBV7-9
CDR3aa: CASSLVRDPYNEQFF

j_gene: TRBJ1-1
v_gene: TRBV10-3
CDR3aa: CAISGTDAGGRTEAFF

j_gene: TRBJ2-3
v_gene: TRBV5-1
CDR3aa: CASNWTTTDTQYF

j_gene: TRBJ1-1
v_gene: TRBV14
CDR3aa: CASSPEGNTEAFF

j_gene: TRBJ1-6
v_gene: TRBV30
CDR3aa: CAWGLQSSPLHF

j_gene: TRBJ2-1
v_gene: TRBV12-5
CDR3aa: CASAPSGREQFF

j_gene: TRBJ2-1
v_gene: TRBV9
CDR3aa: CASSLPYNEQFF

j_gene: TRBJ2-7
v_gene: TRBV28
CDR3aa: CASSHRGKSAYEQYF

j_gene: TRBJ1-6
v_gene: TRBV5-4
CDR3aa: CASSLAGGNSSPLHF

j_gene: TRBJ1-2
v_gene: TRBV7-3
CDR3aa: CASSLSPGPSFGYGYTF

j_gene: TRBJ2-2
v_gene: TRBV7-2
CDR3aa: CASSLGTGAGGNTGELFF

j_gene: TRBJ1-2
v_gene: TRBV28
CDR3aa: CASSLLEGSYTF

j_gene: TRBJ2-7
v_gene: TRBV18
CDR3aa: CASSQGGGYEQYF

j_gene: TRBJ1-5
v_gene: TRBV2
CDR3aa: CASRDSSSNQPQHF

j_gene: TRBJ2-5
v_gene: TRBV2
CDR3aa: CASSEVGAGQETQYF